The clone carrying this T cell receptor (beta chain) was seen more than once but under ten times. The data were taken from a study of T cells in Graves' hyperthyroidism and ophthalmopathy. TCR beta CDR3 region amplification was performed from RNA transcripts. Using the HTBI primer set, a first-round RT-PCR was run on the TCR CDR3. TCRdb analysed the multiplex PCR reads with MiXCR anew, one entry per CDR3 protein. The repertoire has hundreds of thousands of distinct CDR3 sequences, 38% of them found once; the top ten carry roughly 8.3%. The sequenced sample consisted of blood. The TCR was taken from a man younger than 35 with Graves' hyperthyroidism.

CDR3 nucleotide sequence: TGCAGTGCTAGAGATCTGACGGGAGTGTCCTACGAGCAGTACTTC. As protein: CSARDLTGVSYEQYF. The chain is built from TRBV20-1 and TRBJ2-7, with D tentatively TRBD2 (6 bases). This CDR3 has 15 residues. V was shortened by 0 bases and J by 1 base, with 13 bases between the two germline ends. Germline CDR1 and CDR2: DFQATT and SNEGSKA (reference sequence).